The source of this TCR beta chain is a study of T cell changes during pregnancy in multiple sclerosis. TCRdb's copy holds only in-frame clones and misses some; the assay was immunoSEQ multiplex PCR. The sample lists about 61,000 clones, approximately 91% occurring once. This clone has a single count. The germline gives CDR1 SGHRS, CDR2 YFSETQ. This CDR3 spans 15 amino acids. V was pared by 4 bases and J by 4 bases, with 10 bases of the junction left unmatched. The material sequenced was peripheral blood, taken in the first trimester of pregnancy. The TCR was taken from a female donor with multiple sclerosis, enrolled in a pregnancy study. This chain connects TRBV5-1 to TRBJ1-1, with 7 bases lining up with TRBD1. The CDR3 DNA follows: TGCGCCAGCAGCAAACCAACAGGGGTTGGCACTGAAGCTTTCTTT. Translation gives CASSKPTGVGTEAFF.